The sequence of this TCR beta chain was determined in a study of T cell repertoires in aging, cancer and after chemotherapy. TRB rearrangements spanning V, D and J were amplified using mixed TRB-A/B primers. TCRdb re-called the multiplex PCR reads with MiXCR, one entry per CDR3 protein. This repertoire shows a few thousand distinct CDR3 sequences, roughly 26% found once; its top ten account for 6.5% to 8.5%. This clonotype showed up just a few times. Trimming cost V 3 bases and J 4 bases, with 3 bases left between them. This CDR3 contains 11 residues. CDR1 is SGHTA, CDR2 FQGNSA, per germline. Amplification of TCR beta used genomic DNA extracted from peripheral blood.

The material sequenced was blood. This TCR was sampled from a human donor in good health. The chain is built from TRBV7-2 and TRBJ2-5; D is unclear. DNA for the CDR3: TGTGCCAGCAGCTTTTTAGAGACCCAGTACTTC. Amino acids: CASSFLETQYF. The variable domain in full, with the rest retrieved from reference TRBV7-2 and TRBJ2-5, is GAGVSQSPSNKVTEKGKDVELRCDPISGHTALYWYRQSLGQGLEFLIYFQGNSAPDKSGLPSDRFSAERTGGSVSTLTIQRTQQEDSAVYLCASSFLETQYFGPGTRLLVL.